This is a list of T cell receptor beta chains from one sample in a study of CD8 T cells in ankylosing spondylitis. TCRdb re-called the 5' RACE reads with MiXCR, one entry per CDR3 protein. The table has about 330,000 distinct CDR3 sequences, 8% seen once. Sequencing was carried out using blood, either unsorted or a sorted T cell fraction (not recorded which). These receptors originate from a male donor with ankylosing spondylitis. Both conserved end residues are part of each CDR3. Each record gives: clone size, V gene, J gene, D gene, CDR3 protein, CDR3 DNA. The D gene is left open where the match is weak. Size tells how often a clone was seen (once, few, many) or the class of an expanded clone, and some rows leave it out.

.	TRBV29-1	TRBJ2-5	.	CSVDPTSETQYF	TGCAGCGTTGACCCTACTTCGGAGACCCAGTACTTC
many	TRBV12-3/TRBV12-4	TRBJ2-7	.	CASSFQSSYEQYF	TGTGCCAGCAGTTTTCAGAGCTCCTACGAGCAGTACTTC
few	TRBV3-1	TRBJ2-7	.	CPRGRGPCEQYF	TGTCCGAGGGGCAGGGGTCCGTGCGAGCAGTACTTC
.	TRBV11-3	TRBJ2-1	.	CASSLGTTGFEDEQFF	TGTGCCAGCAGCTTAGGGACTACAGGGTTTGAGGATGAGCAGTTCTTC
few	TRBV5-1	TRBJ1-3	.	CASKDSAGNTIYF	TGCGCCAGCAAGGACAGTGCTGGAAACACCATATATTTT
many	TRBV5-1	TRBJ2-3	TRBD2	CASSRWGRDDTDTQYF	TGCGCCAGCAGCCGATGGGGGAGGGATGACACAGATACGCAGTATTTT
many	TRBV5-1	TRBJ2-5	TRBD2	CASRASGRKETQYF	TGCGCCTCCAGGGCCAGCGGGAGAAAAGAGACCCAGTACTTC
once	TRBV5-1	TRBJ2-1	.	CASSLVASVGDEQFF	TGCGCCAGCAGCTTGGTGGCTAGCGTAGGCGATGAGCAGTTCTTC
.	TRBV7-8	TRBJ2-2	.	CASEPPRGEVGELFF	TGTGCCAGCGAACCTCCACGGGGAGAGGTCGGGGAGCTGTTTTTT
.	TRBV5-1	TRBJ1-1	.	CASSLRGTDTEAFF	TGCGCCAGCAGCTTGAGGGGGACGGACACTGAAGCTTTCTTT
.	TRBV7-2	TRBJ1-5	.	CASSLVGNSNQPQHF	TGTGCCAGCAGCTTAGTCGGAAATAGCAATCAGCCCCAGCATTTT
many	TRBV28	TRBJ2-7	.	CASSLRQSALNEQYF	TGTGCCAGCAGTTTACGGCAGTCGGCCTTGAACGAGCAGTACTTC
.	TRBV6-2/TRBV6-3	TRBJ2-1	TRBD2	CASTQPDSGKSIYNEQFF	TGTGCCAGCACCCAACCCGATAGCGGGAAATCTATCTACAATGAGCAGTTCTTC
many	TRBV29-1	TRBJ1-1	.	CSALVGRGTEAFF	TGCAGCGCCCTGGTGGGTAGAGGTACTGAAGCTTTCTTT
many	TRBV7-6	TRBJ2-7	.	CASSLRSGASDEQYF	TGTGCCAGCAGCTTAAGGTCGGGAGCTTCAGACGAGCAGTACTTC
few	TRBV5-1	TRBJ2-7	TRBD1	CASSLRQGAWEQYF	TGCGCCAGCAGCTTGAGACAGGGGGCATGGGAGCAGTACTTC
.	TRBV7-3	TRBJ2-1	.	CASSFIASPNEQFF	TGTGCCAGCAGCTTTATAGCTAGCCCCAATGAGCAGTTCTTC
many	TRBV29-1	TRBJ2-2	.	CSVESRPGYTGELFF	TGCAGCGTTGAATCGCGCCCCGGATACACCGGGGAGCTGTTTTTT
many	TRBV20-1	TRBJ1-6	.	CSATRGVRDSPLHF	TGCAGTGCCACACGAGGTGTACGGGATTCACCCCTCCACTTT
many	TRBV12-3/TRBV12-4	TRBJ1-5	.	CASSLVFRTGPYGGNQPQHF	TGTGCCAGCAGTTTAGTCTTTCGAACAGGGCCCTATGGGGGCAATCAGCCCCAGCATTTT